The present TCR beta chain was sequenced within a study of OX40 agonist ivuxolimab in advanced cancers. Overall study context: Allowance was made for prior anti-PD-1, anti-PD-L1 or anti-CTLA-4 therapy, and roughly 40% had some.

The CDR3 covers 11 residues. Germline CDR1 DFQATT, CDR2 SNEGSKA (reference sequence). Profiling relied on immunoSEQ multiplex PCR, and the TCRdb table lists in-frame clones only, not all of them. The profile shows about 69,000 clones, more than 70% of them singletons. Note on this clone: The junction and the germline gene differ at one end; a read error may be behind it.

The sequence was collected from an adult with an advanced solid tumor such as melanoma, head and neck, liver or kidney cancer. Source: CD4+ or CD8+ T cells sorted from blood, taken in a trial of the OX40 agonist ivuxolimab. The chain is built from TRBV20-1 and TRBJ1-4; D ambiguous. The CDR3 sequence is CSASLSDRFPF. Here the CDR3 DNA reads TGCAGTGCTAGTCTCTCTGACCGATTCCCTTTT.